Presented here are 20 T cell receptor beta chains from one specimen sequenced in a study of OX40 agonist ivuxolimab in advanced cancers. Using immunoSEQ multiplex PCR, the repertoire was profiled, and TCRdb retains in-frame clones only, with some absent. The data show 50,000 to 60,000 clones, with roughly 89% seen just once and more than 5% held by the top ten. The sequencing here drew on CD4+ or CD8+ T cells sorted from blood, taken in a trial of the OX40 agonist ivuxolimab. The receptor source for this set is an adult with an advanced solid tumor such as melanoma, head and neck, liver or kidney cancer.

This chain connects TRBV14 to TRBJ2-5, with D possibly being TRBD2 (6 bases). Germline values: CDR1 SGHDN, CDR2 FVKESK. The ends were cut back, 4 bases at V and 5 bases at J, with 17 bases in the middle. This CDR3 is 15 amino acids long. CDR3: CASSPRDPGLETQYF. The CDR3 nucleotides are TGTGCCAGCAGCCCGCGGGACCCGGGACTGGAGACCCAGTACTTC.

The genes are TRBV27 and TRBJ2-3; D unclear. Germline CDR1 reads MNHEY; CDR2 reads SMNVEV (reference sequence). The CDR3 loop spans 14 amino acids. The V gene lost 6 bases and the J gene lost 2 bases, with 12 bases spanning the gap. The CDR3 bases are TGTGCCAGCAGACGGTGGCAGGACACAGATACGCAGTATTTT. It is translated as CASRRWQDTDTQYF.

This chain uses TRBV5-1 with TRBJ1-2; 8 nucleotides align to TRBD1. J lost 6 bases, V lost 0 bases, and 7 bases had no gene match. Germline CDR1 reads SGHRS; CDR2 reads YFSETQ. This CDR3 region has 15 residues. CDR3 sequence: CASSLVGNRGDGYTF. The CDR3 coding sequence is TGCGCCAGCAGCTTGGTGGGCAACAGGGGGGATGGCTACACCTTC.

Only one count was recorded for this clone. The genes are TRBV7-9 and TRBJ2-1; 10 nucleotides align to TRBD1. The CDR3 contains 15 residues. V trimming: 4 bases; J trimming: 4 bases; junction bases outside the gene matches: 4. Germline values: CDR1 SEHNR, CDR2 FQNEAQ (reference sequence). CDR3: CASSSGDRGYNEQFF. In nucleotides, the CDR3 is TGTGCCAGCAGCTCAGGGGACAGGGGATACAATGAGCAGTTCTTC.

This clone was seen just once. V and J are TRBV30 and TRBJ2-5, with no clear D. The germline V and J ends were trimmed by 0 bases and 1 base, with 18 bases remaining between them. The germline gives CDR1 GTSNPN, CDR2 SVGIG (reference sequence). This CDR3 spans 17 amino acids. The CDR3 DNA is TGTGCCTGGAGTGTACCCCTTCTGGGTGGGCTCCAAGAGACCCAGTACTTC. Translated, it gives CAWSVPLLGGLQETQYF.

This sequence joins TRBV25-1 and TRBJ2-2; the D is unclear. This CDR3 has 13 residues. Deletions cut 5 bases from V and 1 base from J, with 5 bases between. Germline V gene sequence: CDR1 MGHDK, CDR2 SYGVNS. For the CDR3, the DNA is TGTGCCAGCAGTCCTGAGAACACCGGGGAGCTGTTTTTT. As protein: CASSPENTGELFF.

CDR3 sequence: CASHPRLTGLNTEAFF. Written as DNA, the CDR3 is TGTGCCAGTCATCCCCGGCTGACAGGGCTGAACACTGAAGCTTTCTTT. The genes are TRBV19 and TRBJ1-1; 7 nucleotides match TRBD1. This CDR3 has 16 residues. Germline CDR1 LNHDA, CDR2 SQIVND (reference sequence). The junction had 12 bases not matched to a gene; V was cut back by 8 bases and J by 0 bases.

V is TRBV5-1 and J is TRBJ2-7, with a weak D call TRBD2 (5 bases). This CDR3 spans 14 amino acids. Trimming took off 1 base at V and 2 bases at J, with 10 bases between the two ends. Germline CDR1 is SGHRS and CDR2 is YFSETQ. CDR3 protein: CASSLNAGTYEQYF. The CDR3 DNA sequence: TGCGCCAGCAGCTTGAATGCGGGCACCTACGAGCAGTACTTC.

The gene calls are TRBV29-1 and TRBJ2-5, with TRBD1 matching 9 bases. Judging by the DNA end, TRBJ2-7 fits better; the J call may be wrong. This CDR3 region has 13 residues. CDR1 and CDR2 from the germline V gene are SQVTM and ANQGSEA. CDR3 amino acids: CSVTGQGPYEQYF. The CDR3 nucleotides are TGCAGCGTTACGGGACAGGGACCCTACGAGCAGTACTTC.

Here the CDR3 DNA reads TGTGCCAGCAGCTCCCGGGACGCCCGTATCCTCTACGAGCAGTACTTC. Translated: CASSSRDARILYEQYF. J is TRBJ2-7 and V is TRBV7-9; D tentatively reads TRBD1 or TRBD2 (5 bases each). CDR1 and CDR2 from the germline V gene are SEHNR and FQNEAQ (reference sequence). The V end was cut by 4 bases, the J end by 3 bases, with 19 bases between. This CDR3 region has 16 residues.

The CDR3 coding sequence is TGTGCCAGCAGTTACTCGCCCGGGTCAGGATATGGCTACACCTTC. It translates to CASSYSPGSGYGYTF. The rearrangement joins TRBV6-5 to TRBJ1-2; D unclear. With 0 bases removed from V and 5 bases from J, the gap between germline ends came to 13 bases. This CDR3 is 15 amino acids long. Germline CDR1 reads MNHEY; CDR2 reads SVGAGI.

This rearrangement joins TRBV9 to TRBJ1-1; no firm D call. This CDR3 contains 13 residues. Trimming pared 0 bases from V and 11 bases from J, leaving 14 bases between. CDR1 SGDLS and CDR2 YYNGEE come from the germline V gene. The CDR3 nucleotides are TGTGCCAGCAGCGTAGACGGGATCGCGTCGGCTTTCTTT. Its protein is CASSVDGIASAFF.

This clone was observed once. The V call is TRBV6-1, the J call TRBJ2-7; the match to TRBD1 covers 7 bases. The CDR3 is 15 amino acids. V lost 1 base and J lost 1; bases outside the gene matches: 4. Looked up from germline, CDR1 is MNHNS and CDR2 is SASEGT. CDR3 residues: CASSEGSGGSYEQYF. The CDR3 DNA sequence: TGTGCCAGCAGTGAAGGGTCAGGGGGATCCTACGAGCAGTACTTC.

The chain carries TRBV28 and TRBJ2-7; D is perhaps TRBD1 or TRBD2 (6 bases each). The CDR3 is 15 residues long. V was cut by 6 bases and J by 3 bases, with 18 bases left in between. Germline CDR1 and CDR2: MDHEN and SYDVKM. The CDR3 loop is CASRPRQEGIYEQYV. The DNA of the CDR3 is TGTGCCAGCAGACCCAGACAGGAGGGGATCTACGAGCAGTACGTC.

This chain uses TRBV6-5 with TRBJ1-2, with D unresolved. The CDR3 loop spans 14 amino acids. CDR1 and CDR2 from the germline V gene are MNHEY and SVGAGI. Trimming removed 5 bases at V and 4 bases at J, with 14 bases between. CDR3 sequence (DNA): TGTGCCAGCAGTCCTACGCCCGGGAGCTATGGCTACACCTTC. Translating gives CASSPTPGSYGYTF.

The CDR3 loop reads CASSSDRGLSNQPQHF. The CDR3 bases are TGTGCCAGTAGTTCTGACAGGGGGCTTAGCAATCAGCCCCAGCATTTT. This chain uses TRBV19 with TRBJ1-5; 10 bases align to TRBD1. Trimming cost V 5 bases and J 0 bases; bases outside gene matches: 4. The CDR3 spans 16 residues. Germline CDR1 reads LNHDA; CDR2 reads SQIVND (reference sequence). Based on the CDR3 plus reference TRBV19 and TRBJ1-5, the full variable domain is DGGITQSPKYLFRKEGQNVTLSCEQNLNHDAMYWYRQDPGQGLRLIYYSQIVNDFQKGDIAEGYSVSREKKESFPLTVTSAQKNPTAFYLCASSSDRGLSNQPQHFGDGTRLSIL.

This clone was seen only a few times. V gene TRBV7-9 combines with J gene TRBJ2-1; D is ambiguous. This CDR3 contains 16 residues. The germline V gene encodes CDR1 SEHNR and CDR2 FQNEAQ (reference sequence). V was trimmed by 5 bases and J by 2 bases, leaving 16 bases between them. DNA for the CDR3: TGTGCCAGCAGCAGCAGTCGGGCGGAAACCTACAATGAGCAGTTCTTC. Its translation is CASSSSRAETYNEQFF.

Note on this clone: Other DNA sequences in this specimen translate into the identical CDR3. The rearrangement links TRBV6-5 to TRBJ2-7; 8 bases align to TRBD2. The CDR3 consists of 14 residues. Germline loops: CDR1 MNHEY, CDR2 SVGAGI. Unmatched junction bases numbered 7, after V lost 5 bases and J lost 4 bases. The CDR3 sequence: CASSRGREEYEQYV. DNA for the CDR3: TGTGCCAGCAGTCGTGGGCGGGAGGAATACGAGCAGTACGTC.

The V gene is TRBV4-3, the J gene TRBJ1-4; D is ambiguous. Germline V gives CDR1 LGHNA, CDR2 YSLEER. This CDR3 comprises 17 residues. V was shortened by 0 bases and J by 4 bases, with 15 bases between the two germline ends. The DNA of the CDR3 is TGCGCCAGCAGCCAAGATTCCCTCGGCGCTTATAATGAAAAACTGTTTTTT. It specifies CASSQDSLGAYNEKLFF.

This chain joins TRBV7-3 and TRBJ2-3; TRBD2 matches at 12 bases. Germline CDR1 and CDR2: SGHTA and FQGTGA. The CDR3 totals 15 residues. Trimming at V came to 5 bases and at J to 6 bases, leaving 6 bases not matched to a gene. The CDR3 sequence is CASSTWTSGKDTQYF. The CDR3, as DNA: TGTGCCAGCAGCACATGGACTAGCGGGAAGGATACGCAGTATTTT.